This TCR beta chain derives from a study of cytomegalovirus exposure and HLA in healthy donors (dated 2017 in TCRdb). For the wider study: An earlier analysis of roughly 570 of the donors reported 276 Gb of sequence data and 117 million unique TCR beta sequences obtained from about 179 million T cells. About 280 gigabases of sequencing data and 70 million to 95 million unique TCR sequences made up an early release that covered approximately 650 HLA-typed donors. Among the approximately 400 genotyped donors, about 83% belonged to the genetic ancestry cluster associated with self-reported Caucasian donors. The study aimed to test whether signatures of past pathogen exposure could be identified by cataloging public T cell receptors. The study profiled the T cell repertoires of under 850 subjects by immunosequencing and related them to cytomegalovirus serostatus. In addition to the first cohort of 666 subjects, a separate validation cohort of 120 different subjects was used. High-throughput TCR immunosequencing, statistical association of individual TCRs with disease status, and machine learning were combined to predict cytomegalovirus infection status. To study patterns of TCR occurrence, a later analysis re-analyzed previously published TCR beta repertoires from 500 to 850 donors and added high-resolution HLA genotyping. Rather than drawing on any new phenotypic data, the later analysis identified candidate immune exposures from TCR beta sequences and the way those sequences occurred across donors. An earlier analysis of around 640 of the donors used high-throughput TCR beta sequencing to judge whether each TCR beta V gene segment behaved as functional or pseudogenic. Donor age, sex, ethnicity and CMV serostatus were collected together with the repertoire data. In a later genetic analysis, genome-wide SNP genotypes for about 55% of the roughly 670 donors were used, and that subset was treated as a discovery cohort. All discovery cohort repertoires had been generated on a single sequencing platform. Both class I and class II loci were covered by HLA typing, at four-digit resolution. Typing coverage differed by locus: A, B, C, DRB1 and DQB1 were typed in roughly 629-640 donors, DQA1 in 500 to 550, DPA1 in 600 to 610, and DPB1 in 450 to 480. About five DR-DQ haplotypes were handled as single units for association and clustering, since linkage in the cohort was strong. On average, around 240,000 unique TCR beta nucleotide sequences were sequenced per donor among more than 350 genotyped donors of the cohort, with about 19% of those sequences being non-productive. Findings and caveats that apply to the study as a whole: In a later analysis, most CMV-associated TCR beta chains were found to appear HLA-restricted, with HLA associations seemingly driven largely by CMV exposure. Broadly in line with IMGT annotations, most TCR beta V segments showed up in productive rearrangements about 87% or about 30% of the time in an earlier analysis of 450 to 600 of the donors. Because HLA typing was unavailable for some donors at each locus, only the typed subset was used in association tests. In a later analysis, some 17,000 TCR beta sequences were associated with specific HLA alleles at a false discovery rate of 0.05. Strong co-occurrence of HLA alleles, especially DR and DQ, made assigning TCR associations to individual alleles difficult. Compared with the approximately 720-donor mean, donors in an Asian-associated ancestry cluster had fewer N-insertions in productive TCRs, according to a later genetic analysis. A later analysis found that HLA-associated TCR beta chains were more clonally expanded and had lower generation probabilities than equally common non-associated chains. Correlated functional status among segregating V segments might reflect linkage disequilibrium, but an unknown experimental factor could not be ruled out. In this cohort, only TCR beta chains were sequenced, and detectable features were limited by the absence of alpha or paired-chain data. A cluster of highly shared sequence variants was judged likely to be a technical artifact of the sequencing pipeline. Most TCR sequences were observed very rarely across donors, whereas some public TCRs were present in many individuals. The classifier was reported to diagnose cytomegalovirus status with high specificity and sensitivity in both the original cohort and the validation cohort. A total of around 150 TCR beta chains were listed by the study as associated with cytomegalovirus. Several of the top co-occurrence clusters appeared to be linked to parvovirus B19, influenza, CMV and Epstein-Barr virus, according to a later analysis. A further reported finding was that TCR beta sequences accurately predicted the HLA-A and HLA-B alleles for most subjects in the first cohort. In vitro tests confirmed that a few of the cytomegalovirus-associated TCR beta chains recognize cytomegalovirus antigens. In a later analysis, TCR association rates were found to vary across HLA loci, with the most associated TCRs seen for DRB1 alleles and the fewest for HLA-C alleles. For the cohort, immune exposure information was limited to CMV serostatus. In a later genetic analysis, a missense DCLRE1C variant was associated with V-gene and J-gene trimming of TCR beta chains, and the association was replicated in an independent cohort. Because counts were too low, about 18 rarely observed V segments, including chromosome 9 orphons, were excluded from the earlier analysis of around 640 of the donors. According to the authors, the approach could potentially be generalized to other disease states and immunological phenotypes. Because the 87-base-pair reads could not distinguish some IMGT-functional V segments, including TRBV6-2 and TRBV6-3, those segments were excluded. The presence/absence analyses assumed that sequencing depth was roughly uniform across donors, and that assumption may not be true.

The cohort was made up of roughly 670 healthy bone marrow donors. At the time of sampling, all cohort members were nominally healthy, though unrecorded immune exposures were likely present. The donor tested CMV seronegative, placing the donor among the 350 to 400 seronegative members of the cohort. Every donor gave a peripheral blood sample, and the peripheral blood mononuclear cells from that sample were used for TCR beta sequencing. Genomic DNA was extracted from the blood cell samples with the Qiagen DNeasy Blood Extraction Kit. As regards this clone: Its antigen specificity is not known. Per-nucleotide qualities are absent, and no much larger clonotype sits a single base away.

The library was generated by the immunoSEQ multiplex PCR assay. The multiplex PCR relied on a mix of 60 forward primers for TCR Vbeta segments and 13 reverse primers for TCR Jbeta segments. Amplification of the CDR3 region of rearranged TCR beta genes was performed with a multiplex PCR assay on genomic DNA. The Illumina HiSeq System was used to sequence the amplified TCR beta libraries as 87-base-pair reads. In the original analysis: A later analysis tallied roughly 78 million unique TCR beta chains across the 666 repertoires, and about 10 million of those chains were shared by two or more donors. A nearest-neighbor algorithm error-corrected the raw reads and collapsed the reads into unique sequences, merging closely related sequences to remove PCR and sequencing errors. CDR3 sequences were aligned to IMGT reference sequences to assign V, D and J gene segments. For a sequence to be retained, a match of at least six nucleotides to both a V gene segment and a J gene segment was required. Rearrangements were called productive when the CDR3 lacked stop codons and stayed in frame with V and J; all others were non-productive. Following IMGT convention, CDR3 was defined as the stretch from the second conserved V-encoded cysteine to the conserved J-encoded phenylalanine. Sequences without an unambiguous match to a single V gene segment were excluded from the earlier analysis of a few hundred of the donors. In an earlier analysis of almost 600 of the donors, a V segment was called functional when productive rearrangements were above 56.7%, and segregating when the standard deviation between donors exceeded 5%. A statistical classification framework was built for diagnosing cytomegalovirus status from the catalog of TCR beta chain sequences. A later analysis assigned V and J genes by comparing TCR nucleotide sequences with IMGT/GENE-DB human TR gene sequences. A later analysis assigned CDR3 sequences and most-parsimonious VDJ recombination scenarios with the TCRdist pipeline. In a later analysis, each TCR beta chain was defined by its CDR3 amino acid sequence together with its V-gene family, and reads without a unique V-gene family were excluded. To address suspected cross-contamination and a sequencing artifact, a later analysis removed 592 highly shared, low-generation-probability nucleotide sequences. For each public chain, a later analysis derived a clonal expansion index from normalized ranks of inferred template counts within each repertoire. Generation probabilities in a later analysis came from a VDJ recombination model fitted to out-of-frame rearrangements, and those results were checked against IGoR. Hypergeometric tests were used in a later analysis to score TCR-TCR, TCR-HLA and TCR-CMV co-occurrence, with a repertoire-size bias correction applied to the TCR pairs. A later analysis estimated false discovery rates by permuting HLA or CMV assignments 20 times. In a later analysis, co-occurring TCRs were grouped with DBSCAN, and TCRdist sequence similarity was added when clustering was performed within HLA-allele-positive subsets. Repertoires with fewer than 30,000 or more than 120,000 public chains, plus five repertoires with anomalous nucleotide sharing, were excluded from co-occurrence clustering. The immuneACCESS repertoire file appears here via TCRdb, limited to in-frame rearrangements. These files lack a portion of the clones; in checked studies, under half of the deficit traces to unresolved V genes, and the cause of the others is not known. V and J calls and clone size come straight from that table; D and trimming were deduced from the DNA. The sample has about 200,000 clones on record, more than 75% of them singletons. The ten largest clones add up to 3.8% of the sample.

From the cysteine through the phenylalanine, the CDR3 covers 15 amino acids. Just CDR3 DNA is preserved here, 45 bases in frame from base 1. The germline V gene specifies MGHRA as CDR1 and YSYEKL as CDR2. The V and J segments used are TRBV4-1 and TRBJ2-5; 8 bases in the middle match TRBD1. The DNA end favors TRBJ2-7, so the J call may be wrong. Sample: PBMCs. The sequence derives from a male donor in good health and CMV-seronegative. The CDR3 is CASSQDKTGAYEQYF. The DNA sequence follows: TGCGCCAGCAGCCAAGATAAGACAGGGGCCTACGAGCAGTACTTC.